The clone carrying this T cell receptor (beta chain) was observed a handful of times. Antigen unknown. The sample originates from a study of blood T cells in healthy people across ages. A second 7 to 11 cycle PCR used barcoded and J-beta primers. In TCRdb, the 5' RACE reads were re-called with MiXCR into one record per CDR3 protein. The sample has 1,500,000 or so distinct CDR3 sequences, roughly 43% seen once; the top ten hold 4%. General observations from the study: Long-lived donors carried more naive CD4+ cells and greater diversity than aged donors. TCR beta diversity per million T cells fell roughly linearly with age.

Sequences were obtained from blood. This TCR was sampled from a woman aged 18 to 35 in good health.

Written as DNA, the CDR3 is TGTGCCAGCAGCTTACGGGCAGATAGAGAGACCCAGTACTTC. Its protein product is CASSLRADRETQYF. This rearrangement joins TRBV7-2 to TRBJ2-5; D gene ambiguous. Trimming took off 2 bases at V and 4 bases at J, with 11 bases between the two ends. Germline V gene sequence: CDR1 SGHTA, CDR2 FQGNSA. This CDR3 is 14 amino acids long.